This TCR beta chain emerged from a study of CD8+CD57+ T cells in acquired aplastic anemia. Researchers used genomic DNA as the template to profile TCR beta VDJ and CDR3. A single record per CDR3 protein comes from TCRdb applying MiXCR to the reads. Among 150,000 to 200,000 distinct CDR3 sequences listed, 47% were seen once. The length of the CDR3 is 15 residues. V lost 1 base and J 1 base, leaving 10 bases between the germline ends. Flow cytometry had shown expanded CD8+CD57+ cells in the patients chosen for sequencing. No therapy was given to patients before blood sampling. Source material: sorted CD4+, CD8+, or CD8+CD57+ T cells (not recorded which) from PBMCs. The TCR originated in a human donor with aplastic anemia. This rearrangement joins TRBV12-3 or TRBV12-4 to TRBJ2-5; the D is unclear. Written as DNA, the CDR3 is TGTGCCAGCAGTTTAGTCCCTCTCCTCCAAGAGACCCAGTACTTC. It yields the protein CASSLVPLLQETQYF.